This TCR beta chain was sequenced for a study of blood T cell repertoires in COVID-19. Study-wide background: Both acute and convalescent COVID-19 samples were obtained from the United States, Italy and Spain. The analysed material was cDNA or gDNA that came from T cells, B-cell-depleted T cells, or PBMCs.

Methods used by the authors: Nucleated cell number was recorded as an estimate derived from reference gene primer amplification. Assay used: immunoSEQ multiplex PCR; TCRdb lists only in-frame clones, some missing. D and trimming come from the DNA, and the V and J calls and clone size come from that table. The table shows around 66,000 clones, with around 87% occurring only once. J lost 7 bases, V lost 5 bases, and 13 bases had no gene match. The CDR3 runs to 15 residues. Per the germline V gene, CDR1 is MNHEY and CDR2 is SVGAGI. The gene calls are TRBV6-5 and TRBJ1-1, with 7 bases fitting TRBD1. What was sequenced was peripheral blood. This TCR came from a man in his 60s with acute or convalescent COVID-19. As DNA, the CDR3 is TGTGCCAGCAGTCCCCTCGCCAGGGGGGCTAGTGAAGCTTTCTTT. Translating gives CASSPLARGASEAFF.